This T cell receptor beta chain is from a study of somatic mutations in cytotoxic T cells in rheumatoid arthritis. Clones were read by immunoSEQ multiplex PCR, and TCRdb kept only the in-frame ones, dropping some. The data show 35,000 to 45,000 clones, about 80% seen once. The study pulled out CD4+ and CD8+ cells with positive magnetic bead selection and then checked their purity by flow cytometry. Germline V gives CDR1 MGHRA, CDR2 YSYEKL. This CDR3 region has 15 residues. Germline trimming cut 6 bases from V and 9 bases from J; bases unmatched to any gene: 7. The J gene is TRBJ2-1, the V gene TRBV4-1, with 14 bases aligning to TRBD2. This sequence originates from a man aged 40-55 years in good health. Sequencing was done on a sample of CD8+ T cells sorted from blood. The CDR3 loop is CASSQTSGRAGEQFF. In DNA form, the CDR3 reads TGCGCCAGCAGTCAGACTAGCGGGAGGGCCGGTGAGCAGTTCTTC.